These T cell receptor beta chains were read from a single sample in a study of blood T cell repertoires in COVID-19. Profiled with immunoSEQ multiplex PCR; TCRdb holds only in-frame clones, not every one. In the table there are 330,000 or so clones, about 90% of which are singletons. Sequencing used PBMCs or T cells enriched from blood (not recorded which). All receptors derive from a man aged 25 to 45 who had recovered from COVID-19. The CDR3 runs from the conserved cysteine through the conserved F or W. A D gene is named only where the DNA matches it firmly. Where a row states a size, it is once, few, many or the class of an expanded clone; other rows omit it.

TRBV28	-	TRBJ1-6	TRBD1	CASSSIGTGDSLHF	TGTGCCAGCAGTTCGATCGGGACAGGGGACTCCCTCCACTTT
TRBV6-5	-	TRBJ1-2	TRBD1	CASSSQGAYGYTF	TGTGCCAGCAGTTCGCAGGGGGCCTATGGCTACACCTTC
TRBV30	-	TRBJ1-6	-	CAWSVGVGEGNSPLHF	TGTGCCTGGAGTGTGGGTGTAGGGGAGGGTAATTCACCCCTCCACTTT
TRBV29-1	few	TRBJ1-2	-	CSVEWGGYGYTF	TGCAGCGTTGAATGGGGGGGGTATGGCTACACCTTC
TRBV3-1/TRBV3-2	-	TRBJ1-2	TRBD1	CASSPGTGGRYGYTF	TGTGCCAGCAGCCCTGGGACAGGGGGTCGGTATGGCTACACCTTC
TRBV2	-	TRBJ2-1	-	CASSEFPNYSYNEQFF	TGTGCCAGCAGTGAATTTCCTAATTACTCCTACAATGAGCAGTTCTTC
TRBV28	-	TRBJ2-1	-	CASSPPAGLRYNEQFF	TGTGCCAGCAGTCCCCCGGCGGGCTTGAGATACAATGAGCAGTTCTTC
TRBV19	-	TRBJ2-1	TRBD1	CASRKQGATYNEQFF	TGTGCCAGCAGAAAACAGGGGGCAACCTACAATGAGCAGTTCTTC
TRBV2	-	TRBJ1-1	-	CASSDRQVPEAFF	TGTGCCAGCAGTGATAGGCAGGTACCTGAAGCTTTCTTT
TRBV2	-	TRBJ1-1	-	CASSDGTGNTEAFF	TGTGCCAGCAGTGACGGTACAGGGAACACTGAAGCTTTCTTT
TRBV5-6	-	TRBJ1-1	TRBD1	CASSSPDRGRAEAFF	TGTGCCAGCAGCAGTCCGGACAGGGGGCGGGCTGAAGCTTTCTTT
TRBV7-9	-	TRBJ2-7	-	CASSSLDSSYEQYF	TGTGCCAGCAGCTCACTAGACTCCTCCTACGAGCAGTACTTC
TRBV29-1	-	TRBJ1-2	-	CSVAGVSGYTF	TGCAGCGTTGCAGGGGTCTCTGGCTACACCTTC
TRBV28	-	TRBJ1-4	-	CASSLRGQKLFF	TGTGCCAGCAGTCTCAGGGGTCAAAAACTGTTTTTT
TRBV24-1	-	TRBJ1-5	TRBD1	CATSDTGGSQPQHF	TGTGCCACCAGTGATACAGGGGGCAGTCAGCCCCAGCATTTT
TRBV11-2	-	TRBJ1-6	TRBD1	CASSLTLTGTNSPLHF	TGTGCCAGCAGCTTGACTTTGACAGGGACGAATTCACCCCTCCACTTT
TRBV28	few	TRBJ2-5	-	CASSFLTGQETQYF	TGTGCCAGCAGTTTTCTGACGGGGCAAGAGACCCAGTACTTC
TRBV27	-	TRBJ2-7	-	CASITKGGEQYF	TGTGCCAGCATCACCAAAGGGGGAGAGCAGTACTTC
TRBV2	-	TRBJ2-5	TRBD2	CAGDGGGQETQYF	TGTGCCGGCGACGGGGGGGGCCAAGAGACCCAGTACTTC
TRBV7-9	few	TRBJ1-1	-	CASSLVSGENSAFF	TGTGCCAGCAGCTTAGTTTCGGGGGAAAATTCGGCTTTCTTT
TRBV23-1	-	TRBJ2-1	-	CASSQPTGQQNNEQFF	TGCGCCAGCAGTCAACCGACAGGCCAACAAAACAATGAGCAGTTCTTC
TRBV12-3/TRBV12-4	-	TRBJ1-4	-	CASSQRQNEKLFF	TGTGCCAGCAGTCAGAGACAGAATGAAAAACTGTTTTTT
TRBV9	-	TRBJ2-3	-	CASSVDSGSTDTQYF	TGTGCCAGCAGCGTAGACTCGGGTAGCACAGATACGCAGTATTTT
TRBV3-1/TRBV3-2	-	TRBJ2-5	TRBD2	CASSQVAGGRETQYF	TGTGCCAGCAGCCAAGTAGCGGGGGGGCGAGAGACCCAGTACTTC
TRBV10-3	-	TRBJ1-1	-	CAIGEGLMNTEAFF	TGTGCCATCGGAGAGGGCCTCATGAACACTGAAGCTTTCTTT
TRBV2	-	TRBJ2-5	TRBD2	CASSRISTGGWRETQYF	TGTGCCAGCAGTAGGATCTCGACGGGGGGATGGCGGGAGACCCAGTACTTC
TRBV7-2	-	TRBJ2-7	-	CASSPTGSPYEQYF	TGTGCCAGCAGCCCAACAGGGAGTCCCTACGAGCAGTACTTC
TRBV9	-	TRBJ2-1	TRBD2	CASSVAGGPYNEQFF	TGTGCCAGCAGCGTAGCGGGGGGGCCCTACAATGAGCAGTTCTTC
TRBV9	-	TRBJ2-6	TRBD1	CASSSPGTGAGANVLTF	TGTGCCAGCAGCTCCCCAGGGACAGGGGCTGGGGCCAACGTCCTGACTTTC
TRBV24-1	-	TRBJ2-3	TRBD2	CATSDPSGGAADTQYF	TGTGCCACCAGTGACCCGTCCGGGGGGGCCGCAGATACGCAGTATTTT
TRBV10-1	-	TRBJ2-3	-	CASSESTGITDTQYF	TGCGCCAGCAGTGAGTCGACAGGTATCACAGATACGCAGTATTTT
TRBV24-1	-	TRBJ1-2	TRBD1	CATSDQGRDRVDGYTF	TGTGCCACCAGTGATCAAGGCCGGGACAGGGTCGACGGCTACACCTTC
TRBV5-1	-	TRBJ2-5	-	CASRSEETQYF	TGCGCCAGCAGGTCTGAAGAGACCCAGTACTTC
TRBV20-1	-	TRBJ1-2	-	CSASLQSSYGYTF	TGCAGTGCTAGTCTTCAGTCTTCCTATGGCTACACCTTC
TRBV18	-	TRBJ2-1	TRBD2	CASSPNQLASGADNEQFF	TGTGCCAGCTCACCAAACCAACTTGCTAGCGGGGCCGACAATGAGCAGTTCTTC
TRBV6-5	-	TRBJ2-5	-	CASSTTKDSETQYF	TGTGCCAGCAGTACTACTAAGGACAGCGAGACCCAGTACTTC
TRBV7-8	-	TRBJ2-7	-	CASSHTGSYEQYF	TGTGCCAGCAGCCATACAGGGTCCTACGAGCAGTACTTC
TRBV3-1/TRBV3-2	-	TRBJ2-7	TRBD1	CASSSDPGQGAKQYF	TGTGCCAGCAGCTCAGACCCGGGACAGGGGGCAAAGCAGTACTTC
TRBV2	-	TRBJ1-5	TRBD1	CASSEAYPGTGNNQPQHF	TGTGCCAGCAGTGAAGCTTATCCCGGGACAGGGAACAATCAGCCCCAGCATTTT
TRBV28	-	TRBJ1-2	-	CASSGIQWVNYGYTF	TGTGCCAGCAGCGGGATTCAATGGGTAAACTATGGCTACACCTTC
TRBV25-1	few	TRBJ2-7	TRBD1	CASSSNSGTGNYEQYF	TGTGCCAGCAGTTCAAACTCCGGGACAGGGAATTACGAGCAGTACTTC
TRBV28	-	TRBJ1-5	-	CASPPAGIPGGYQPQHF	TGTGCCAGCCCCCCCGCGGGTATCCCGGGTGGATATCAGCCCCAGCATTTT
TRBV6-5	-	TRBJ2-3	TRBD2	CASNSGGPDTQYF	TGTGCCAGCAATAGCGGGGGACCAGATACGCAGTATTTT
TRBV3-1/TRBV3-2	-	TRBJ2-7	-	CASSQDSNRVNEQYF	TGTGCCAGCAGCCAAGATAGCAACAGGGTAAACGAGCAGTACTTC
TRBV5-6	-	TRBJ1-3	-	CASSFQESSGNTIYF	TGTGCCAGCAGCTTTCAGGAATCCTCTGGAAACACCATATATTTT
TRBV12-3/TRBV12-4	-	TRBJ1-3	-	CASSADKTYF	TGTGCCAGCAGTGCGGACAAGACATATTTT
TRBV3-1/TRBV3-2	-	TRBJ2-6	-	CASSQDFSGVGANVLTF	TGTGCCAGCAGCCAAGATTTTTCGGGGGTCGGGGCCAACGTCCTGACTTTC
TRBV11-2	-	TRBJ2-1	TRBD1	CASSLVYRGDPHNEQFF	TGTGCCAGCAGCTTAGTGTACAGGGGGGACCCCCACAATGAGCAGTTCTTC
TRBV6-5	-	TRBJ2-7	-	CASSRTTSSYEQYF	TGTGCCAGCAGTCGCACAACTAGCTCCTACGAGCAGTACTTC
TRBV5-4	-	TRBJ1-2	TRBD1	CASSSTGGVDYGYTF	TGTGCCAGCAGCAGCACAGGGGGCGTTGACTATGGCTACACCTTC
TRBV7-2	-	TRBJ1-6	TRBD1	CASSSLQGARNSPLHF	TGTGCCAGCAGCTCTCTACAGGGGGCGCGGAATTCACCCCTCCACTTT
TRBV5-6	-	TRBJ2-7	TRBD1	CASSRFDTGVMGEQYF	TGTGCCAGCTCGAGGTTTGATACAGGGGTGATGGGAGAGCAGTACTTC
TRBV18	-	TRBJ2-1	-	CASSPPVGSSYNEQFF	TGTGCCAGCTCACCACCGGTGGGGAGCTCCTACAATGAGCAGTTCTTC
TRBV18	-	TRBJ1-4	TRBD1	CASSGRGDEKLFF	TGTGCCAGCTCAGGCAGGGGGGATGAAAAACTGTTTTTT
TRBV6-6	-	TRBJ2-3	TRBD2	CASSRAGGTTSTDTQYF	TGTGCCAGCAGCCGAGCGGGAGGGACGACTAGCACAGATACGCAGTATTTT
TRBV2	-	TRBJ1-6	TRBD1	CASLSGQGAWSPLHF	TGTGCCAGCCTCTCCGGACAGGGGGCATGGTCACCCCTCCACTTT
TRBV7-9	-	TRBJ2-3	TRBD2	CASSLGRLAGGRSTDTQYF	TGTGCCAGCAGCTTAGGTCGTCTAGCGGGGGGGCGAAGCACAGATACGCAGTATTTT
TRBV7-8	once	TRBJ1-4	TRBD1	CASSKFQGEREKLFF	TGTGCCAGCAGCAAATTTCAGGGGGAAAGAGAAAAACTGTTTTTT
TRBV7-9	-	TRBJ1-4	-	CASSSELGRGGNEKLFF	TGTGCCAGCAGCTCGGAGTTGGGCCGGGGAGGTAATGAAAAACTGTTTTTT
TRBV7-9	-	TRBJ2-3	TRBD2	CASSLHGGVLKGDTQYF	TGTGCCAGCAGCTTACACGGGGGGGTACTTAAGGGAGATACGCAGTATTTT